The clone carrying this TCR beta chain was recorded a few times. The method was immunoSEQ multiplex PCR; TCRdb's version includes in-frame clones alone and lacks a portion of them. The sample includes about 260,000 clones, around four fifths of them seen just once. These data belong to a study of blood T cell repertoires in COVID-19. Across the whole study: Acute and convalescent COVID-19 specimens originated in the United States, Italy and Spain.

V shed 3 bases, J shed 8 bases, and the junction held 8 bases outside the gene matches. The CDR3 has 14 amino acids. Germline V gene sequence: CDR1 MDHEN, CDR2 SYDVKM. The study drew participants aged roughly 18 to 89 years from under 30 US areas. Sequencing was performed on PBMCs or T cells enriched from blood (not recorded which). The chain is built from TRBV28 and TRBJ1-2, with 8 bases aligning to TRBD1. The TCR was taken from a young man with acute COVID-19. The CDR3 protein is CASSFVQGGRGYTF. As DNA, the CDR3 is TGTGCCAGCAGTTTTGTACAGGGGGGACGGGGCTACACCTTC.